This T cell receptor (beta chain) was retrieved from a study of CD8+ T cells in alopecia areata. Extracted RNA was reverse transcribed, and the resulting cDNA served as sequencing template. Profiling relied on immunoSEQ multiplex PCR, and the TCRdb table lists in-frame clones only, not all of them. This table has tens of thousands of clones, 62% appearing once. This CDR3 comprises 15 residues. Germline values: CDR1 SNHLY, CDR2 FYNNEI. V lost 3 bases and J lost 3; bases outside the gene matches: 4. The sequence was collected from a human donor with alopecia areata. Sequences were obtained from NKG2D-high CD8+ T cells sorted from blood. This chain connects TRBV2 to TRBJ2-7, with 11 nucleotides matching TRBD2. Here the CDR3 DNA reads TGTGCCAGCAGTGAGTCGACTAGCGGGATCTACGAGCAGTACTTC. Encoded protein: CASSESTSGIYEQYF.